This T cell receptor (beta chain) appears in the sequencing data of a study of Graves' ophthalmopathy and Graves' hyperthyroidism (dated by TCRdb to the late 2010s). As for the study more broadly: Peripheral blood was collected before any treatment was given, at the time of initial diagnosis. The study used signatures of the TCR beta repertoire to tell Graves' ophthalmopathy apart from Graves' hyperthyroidism and to predict which patients would progress to ophthalmopathy. In total, 135 blood samples were TCR-sequenced: approximately 42 ophthalmopathy, about 75 hyperthyroidism and some 17 hyperthyroidism-to-ophthalmopathy patients. To explore V-J signatures that distinguish ophthalmopathy from hyperthyroidism, a discovery set of 100 patients was enrolled, made up of 40 to 45 with ophthalmopathy and some 60 with stable hyperthyroidism. The independent validation cohort included approximately 19 hyperthyroidism patients plus 17 patients who later progressed from hyperthyroidism to ophthalmopathy. In about six hyperthyroidism patients, the T-cell repertoires found in thyroid tissue were compared with those found in blood. Following sampling, methimazole starting at 30 mg daily was administered to hyperthyroidism patients, and high-dose intravenous methylprednisolone was administered to ophthalmopathy patients. Results the study describes overall, beyond this receptor: In validation, the model predicted ophthalmopathy progression with 70.59% sensitivity and roughly 72% specificity; some twelve predicted patients were CT-confirmed with GO in a median of 6.5 months. Most expanded thyroid clonotypes with a frequency above 0.001 also appeared in blood, which suggests that blood repertoires may reflect the immune response in the thyroid. No statistical method was used to set the sample size in advance, and the investigators knew which group each participant was assigned to. Ophthalmopathy was separated from stable hyperthyroidism by the 13-signature model with roughly 88% sensitivity and just under 84% specificity in cross-validation and with 80%/75% in the test set.

Turning to this clonotype: Its antigen is still unknown. One base away there is no much larger clone; base qualities are not given.

From the cysteine through the phenylalanine, the CDR3 covers 15 amino acids. The sequence is cut down to CDR3 DNA, 45 bases in frame from base 1. Between the V and J ends, shortened by 1 base and 2 bases respectively, the junction contains 9 bases. Sequences LNHDA (CDR1) and SQIVND (CDR2) are obtained from the germline V gene (reference sequence). Patients with ophthalmopathy had moderately to severely active disease, with a Clinical Activity Score of 3 or more, a NOSPECS grade of 4 or more, and a disease duration of less than 3 months. Patients were excluded if they had other autoimmune diseases, uncontrolled infections, pregnancy or lactation. Diagnosis relied on clinical symptoms, serum thyroxine, TRAb, thyroid ultrasound and orbital computed tomography. PBMCs were isolated from roughly 10 ml of fresh peripheral blood by Ficoll-Paque density gradient centrifugation. Total RNA was extracted with Trizol reagent and quality-checked on an Agilent 2100 Bioanalyzer.

TCR beta CDR3 regions were amplified from RNA transcripts for repertoire sequencing. The first round of RT-PCR was done with HTBI primers and the Qiagen OneStep RT-PCR kit, and was followed by a second round of multiplex PCR, then size selection and purification. The libraries underwent paired-end sequencing with 100 bp reads on an Illumina HiSeq2000. The authors processed their data as follows. SOAPnuke was used to process the reads, throwing out any read that had adapters, had uncalled bases, had a mean Phred below 15, or lacked an exact constant-primer or identifier match. COPE v1.2.5 was used to merge high-quality paired reads. Each unique nucleotide sequence was treated as a clonotype, and MiTCR v1.1 was used to align the clonotypes to the IMGT TRB V, D and J references. The analysis was limited to V-J combinations with a frequency above 0.0001, which together covered over 99% of the repertoires. For each V-J combination, a TCR clonal expansion and chaos score was defined as F50 clonal expansion divided by the chaos observed in the TCRdist matrix. Welch's t-statistics and random forest were used to reduce features to 13 V-J combinations, which were fed into a naive Bayes classifier. The similarity between thyroid and blood repertoires was quantified using the Morisita-Horn index. The raw public reads went through TCRdb reprocessing: fastp at Q25, MiXCR clone calling, in-frame beta chains kept. For every CDR3 protein sequence, its rows merge into one entry that carries the most common genes and DNA. The V and J calls here are based on TCRdb, not the publication. The sample table contains roughly 220,000 distinct CDR3 sequences; only one count was recorded for around 50% of them. The top ten hold about 45% of the sample.

Sequenced input: peripheral blood. This receptor was obtained from an adult man with Graves' ophthalmopathy. The chain is encoded by TRBV19 joined to TRBJ1-3, with a tentative D gene TRBD1 over 5 matching bases. This receptor carries the CDR3 CASSIGGTTGNTIYF. The DNA sequence follows: TGTGCCAGTAGTATAGGGGGGACTACTGGAAACACCATATATTTT.